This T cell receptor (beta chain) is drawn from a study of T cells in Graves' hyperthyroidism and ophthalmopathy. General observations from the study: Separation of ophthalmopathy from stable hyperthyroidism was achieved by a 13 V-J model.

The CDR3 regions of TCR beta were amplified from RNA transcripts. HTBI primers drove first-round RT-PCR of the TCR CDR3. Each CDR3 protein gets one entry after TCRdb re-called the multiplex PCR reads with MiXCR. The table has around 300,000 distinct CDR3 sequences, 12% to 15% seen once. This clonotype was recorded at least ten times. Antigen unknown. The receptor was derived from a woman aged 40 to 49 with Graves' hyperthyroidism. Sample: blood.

The chain's CDR3 is CASSDSRSQETQYF. The DNA of the CDR3 is TGTGCCAGCAGTGATTCCCGAAGTCAAGAGACCCAGTACTTC. V usage is TRBV2 and J usage is TRBJ2-5, with D unresolved. V gave up 3 bases and J gave up 2 bases, with 10 bases separating them. Germline V gives CDR1 SNHLY, CDR2 FYNNEI. The CDR3 consists of 14 residues.